A selection of T cell receptor beta chains follows, all from one sample in a study of shared clonotypes between healthy human individuals. Repertoires were generated with immunoSEQ multiplex PCR, while TCRdb's copy carries only in-frame clones and drops some. The data contain 600,000 or so clones, approximately 95% of them seen just once; the ten biggest clones take up 0.095% to 0.14%. Source material: naive CD8+ T cells sorted from blood. These receptor sequences come from a woman in her 30s in good health. CDR3s include the opening cysteine and the closing phenylalanine or tryptophan. A D gene is named only where the DNA matches it firmly. For some rows the clone size is stated as once, few or many, or as a class when expanded; others skip it.

NA	TRBJ2-7	NA	TRBV28	TGTGCCAGCAGTTTGGGATACGAGCAGTACTTC	CASSLGYEQYF
NA	TRBJ2-7	NA	TRBV27	TGTGCCAGCAGCCCTAAAGACAGAAACTACGAGCAGTACTTC	CASSPKDRNYEQYF
once	TRBJ2-3	NA	TRBV25-1	TGTGCCAGCAGGGCGGGCGATAAGGCAGATACGCAGTATTTT	CASRAGDKADTQYF
NA	TRBJ2-2	NA	TRBV27	TGTGCCAGCAGTTTCCCCACCGGGGAGCTGTTTTTT	CASSFPTGELFF
NA	TRBJ1-1	NA	TRBV27	TGTGCCAGCAGTTTATTCCTAGGGGAGGTCTCTGAAGCTTTCTTT	CASSLFLGEVSEAFF
NA	TRBJ2-5	NA	TRBV7-9	TGTGCCAGCAGCAATGACGACGTGCCGGGGTGGCAGTACTTC	CASSNDDVPGWQYF
NA	TRBJ2-7	NA	TRBV6-5	TGTGCCAGCAGTTACTCGAACTCCTACGAGCAGTACTTC	CASSYSNSYEQYF
NA	TRBJ2-2	TRBD2	TRBV5-1	TGCGCCAGCAGCTTGTGGACTAGCGGGAGGTCCGGGGAGCTGTTTTTT	CASSLWTSGRSGELFF
NA	TRBJ1-2	TRBD1	TRBV15	TGTGCCACCAGCAGAGAAGGGACAGTCTATGGCTACACCTTC	CATSREGTVYGYTF
NA	TRBJ2-1	NA	TRBV19	TGTGCCAGTAGTGCATACAATGAGCAGTTCTTC	CASSAYNEQFF
few	TRBJ1-1	NA	TRBV30	TGTGCCTGGAGCCCCTCGGGGGGCACTGAAGCTTTCTTT	CAWSPSGGTEAFF
NA	TRBJ2-7	TRBD1	TRBV29-1	TGCAGCGTTGTGCTTGTCCCGGGACAGGGGCCGAGCTCCTACGAGCAGTACTTC	CSVVLVPGQGPSSYEQYF
NA	TRBJ2-7	TRBD1	TRBV5-6	TGTGCCAGCAGAGGGACAGGGAGGTACGAGCAGTACTTC	CASRGTGRYEQYF
NA	TRBJ1-2	TRBD1	TRBV28	TGTGCCAGCAGTCAATTACCCCGGACAGGGGGCCTTTATGGCTACACCTTC	CASSQLPRTGGLYGYTF
NA	TRBJ1-1	NA	TRBV19	TGTGCCAGTAGTTACAGTTCGTCTGAAGCTTTCTTT	CASSYSSSEAFF
NA	TRBJ2-7	TRBD2	TRBV6-5	TGTGCCAGCGGGCGGACTAGCGGGGCCTACGAGCAGTACTTC	CASGRTSGAYEQYF
NA	TRBJ2-3	NA	TRBV4-1	TGCGCCAGCACCCCACGGGCTCCCCGGGGGACAGATACGCAGTATTTT	CASTPRAPRGTDTQYF
NA	TRBJ2-1	TRBD1	TRBV28	TGTGCCAGTACAACAGGGGGTGCCTACAATGAGCAGTTCTTC	CASTTGGAYNEQFF
NA	TRBJ2-5	NA	TRBV29-1	TGCAGCGTTGAAGGGGCAGGGGTTCGAGAGACCCAGTACTTC	CSVEGAGVRETQYF
NA	TRBJ2-1	NA	TRBV11-3	TGTGCCAGCAGCCTCGGGATCCACAATGAGCAGTTCTTC	CASSLGIHNEQFF
NA	TRBJ2-1	NA	TRBV6-5	TGTGCCAGCAAACTAACAGGTAACGACTACAATGAGCAGTTCTTC	CASKLTGNDYNEQFF
NA	TRBJ1-1	NA	TRBV5-1	TGCGCCAGCAGCTTGACGGGGCGGAGGAACACTGAAGCTTTCTTT	CASSLTGRRNTEAFF
once	TRBJ1-5	NA	TRBV5-8	TGTGCCAGCAGCTTGGGTCAGGGGCATCAGCCCCAGCATTTT	CASSLGQGHQPQHF
NA	TRBJ2-2	TRBD1	TRBV29-1	TGCAGCATTTACGGCGGGACAGGGGGAACCGGCGGGGAGCTGTTTTTT	CSIYGGTGGTGGELFF
NA	TRBJ2-7	NA	TRBV9	TGTGCCAGCAGCCCAGGGACGATCATCCACGAGCAGTACTTC	CASSPGTIIHEQYF
NA	TRBJ2-3	NA	TRBV14	TGTGCCAGCAGCCAAGATTTCTGGAGGGAGGGCACAGATACGCAGTATTTT	CASSQDFWREGTDTQYF
once	TRBJ1-1	NA	TRBV15	TGTGCCACCAGCAGAGATCGGGTAGGGAACACTGAAGCTTTCTTT	CATSRDRVGNTEAFF
NA	TRBJ1-2	TRBD1	TRBV5-1	TGCGCCAGCAGCTTGGAGGGGACAGGGGGGTATGGCTACACCTTC	CASSLEGTGGYGYTF
NA	TRBJ2-2	TRBD2	TRBV7-8	TGTGCCAGCAGCTTAGGGGGACTAGCGTCCGCCGGGGAGCTGTTTTTT	CASSLGGLASAGELFF
once	TRBJ2-7	TRBD2	TRBV28	TGTGCCAGCAATAACCAGCGGGAAGCTTACGAGCAGTACTTC	CASNNQREAYEQYF
NA	TRBJ1-5	NA	TRBV28	TGTGCCAGCATCGGTTGGGGGACGAGCAATCAGCCCCAGCATTTT	CASIGWGTSNQPQHF
NA	TRBJ2-7	TRBD1	TRBV7-9	TGTGCCAGTGATACCGGGACAGGGGGCTACGAGCAGTACTTC	CASDTGTGGYEQYF
NA	TRBJ2-7	NA	TRBV21-1	TGTGCCAGCAGCAAACCAAGGCAGCATCTGAGCAACGAGCAGTACTTC	CASSKPRQHLSNEQYF